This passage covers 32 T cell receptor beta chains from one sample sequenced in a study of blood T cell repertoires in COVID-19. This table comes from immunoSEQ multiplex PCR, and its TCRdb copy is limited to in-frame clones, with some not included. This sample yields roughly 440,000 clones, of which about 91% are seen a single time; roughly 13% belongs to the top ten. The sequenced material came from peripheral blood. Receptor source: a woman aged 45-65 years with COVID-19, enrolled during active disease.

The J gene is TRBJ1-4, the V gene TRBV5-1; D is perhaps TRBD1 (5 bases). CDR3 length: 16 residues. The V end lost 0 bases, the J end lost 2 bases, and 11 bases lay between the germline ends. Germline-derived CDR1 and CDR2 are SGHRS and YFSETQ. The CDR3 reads CASSLEPGGTNEKLFF. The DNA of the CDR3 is TGCGCCAGCAGCTTGGAACCCGGGGGTACTAATGAAAAACTGTTTTTT.

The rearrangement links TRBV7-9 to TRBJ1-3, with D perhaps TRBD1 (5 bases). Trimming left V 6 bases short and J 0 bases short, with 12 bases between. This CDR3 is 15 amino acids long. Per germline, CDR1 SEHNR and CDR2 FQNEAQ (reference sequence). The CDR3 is CASRRDGPSGNTIYF. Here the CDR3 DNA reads TGTGCCAGCAGGCGGGACGGCCCCTCTGGAAACACCATATATTTT.

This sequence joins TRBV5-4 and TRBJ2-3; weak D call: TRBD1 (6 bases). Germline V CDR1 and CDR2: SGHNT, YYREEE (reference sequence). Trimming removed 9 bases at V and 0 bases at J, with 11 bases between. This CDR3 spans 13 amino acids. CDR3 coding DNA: TGTGCCACCTGGGGGCCTAGCACAGATACGCAGTATTTT. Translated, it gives CATWGPSTDTQYF.

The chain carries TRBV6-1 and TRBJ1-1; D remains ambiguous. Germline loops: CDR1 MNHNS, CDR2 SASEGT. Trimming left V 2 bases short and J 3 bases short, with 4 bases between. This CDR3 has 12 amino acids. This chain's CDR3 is CASSEPDTEAFF. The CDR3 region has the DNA TGTGCCAGCAGTGAACCTGACACTGAAGCTTTCTTT.

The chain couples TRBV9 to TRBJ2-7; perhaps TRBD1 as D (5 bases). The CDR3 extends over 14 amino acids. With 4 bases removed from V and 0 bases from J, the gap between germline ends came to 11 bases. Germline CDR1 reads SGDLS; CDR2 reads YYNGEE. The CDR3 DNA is TGTGCCAGCAGCACCTCGACAGACTCCTACGAGCAGTACTTC. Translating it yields CASSTSTDSYEQYF.

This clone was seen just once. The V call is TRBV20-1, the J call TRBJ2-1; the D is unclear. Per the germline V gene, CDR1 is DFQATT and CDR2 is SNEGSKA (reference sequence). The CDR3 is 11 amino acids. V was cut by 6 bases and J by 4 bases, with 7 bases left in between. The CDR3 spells CSALRYNEQFF. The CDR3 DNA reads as TGCAGTGCCCTCCGTTACAATGAGCAGTTCTTC.

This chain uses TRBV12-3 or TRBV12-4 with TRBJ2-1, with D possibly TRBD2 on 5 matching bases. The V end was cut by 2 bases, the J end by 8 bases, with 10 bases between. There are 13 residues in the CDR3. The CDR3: CASSLSGYDEQFF. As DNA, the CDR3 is TGTGCCAGCAGTTTATCGGGGTACGATGAGCAGTTCTTC.

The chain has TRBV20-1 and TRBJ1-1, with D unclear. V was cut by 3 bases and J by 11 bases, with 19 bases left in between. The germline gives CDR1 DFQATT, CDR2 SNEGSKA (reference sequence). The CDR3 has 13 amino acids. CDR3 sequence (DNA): TGCAGTGCTAGTCGAGACGGAGAACGGAGGGCTTTCTTT. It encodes CSASRDGERRAFF.

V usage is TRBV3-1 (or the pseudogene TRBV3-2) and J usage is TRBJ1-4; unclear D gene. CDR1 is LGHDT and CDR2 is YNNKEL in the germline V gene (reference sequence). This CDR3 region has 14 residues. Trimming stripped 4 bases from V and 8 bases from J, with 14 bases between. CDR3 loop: CASSPAPGWEKLFF. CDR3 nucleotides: TGTGCCAGCAGCCCAGCTCCGGGGTGGGAAAAACTGTTTTTT.

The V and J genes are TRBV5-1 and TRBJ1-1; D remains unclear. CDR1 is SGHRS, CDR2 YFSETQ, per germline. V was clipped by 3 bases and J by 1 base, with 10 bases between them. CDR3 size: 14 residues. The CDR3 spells CASSWADPNTEAFF. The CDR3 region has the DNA TGCGCCAGCAGCTGGGCAGATCCGAACACTGAAGCTTTCTTT.

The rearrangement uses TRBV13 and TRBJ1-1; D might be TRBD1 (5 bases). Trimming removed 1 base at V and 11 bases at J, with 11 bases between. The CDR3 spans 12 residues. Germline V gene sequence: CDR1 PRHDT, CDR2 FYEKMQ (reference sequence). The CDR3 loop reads CASSLEAGYAFF. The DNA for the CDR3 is TGTGCCAGCAGCTTAGAGGCAGGGTATGCTTTCTTT.

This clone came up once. CDR3 DNA sequence: TGTGCCAGCAGCAGACAGGGGCACGATCAGCCCCAGCATTTT. It specifies CASSRQGHDQPQHF. The chain employs TRBV2 and TRBJ1-5; 8 bases match TRBD1. This CDR3 has 14 amino acids. The germline gives CDR1 SNHLY, CDR2 FYNNEI. The ends lost 6 bases at V and 5 bases at J; junction bases unmatched: 6.

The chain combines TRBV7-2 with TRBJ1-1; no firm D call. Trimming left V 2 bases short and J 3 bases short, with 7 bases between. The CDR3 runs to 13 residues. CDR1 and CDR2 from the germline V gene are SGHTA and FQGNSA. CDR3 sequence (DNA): TGTGCCAGCAGCTTAATGGCGGACACTGAAGCTTTCTTT. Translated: CASSLMADTEAFF. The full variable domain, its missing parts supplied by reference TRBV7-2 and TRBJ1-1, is GAGVSQSPSNKVTEKGKDVELRCDPISGHTALYWYRQSLGQGLEFLIYFQGNSAPDKSGLPSDRFSAERTGGSVSTLTIQRTQQEDSAVYLCASSLMADTEAFFGQGTRLTVV.

CDR3 nucleotides: TGTGCCAGCAGTTTACCGACTAGTTACAATGAGCAGTTCTTC. This translates into CASSLPTSYNEQFF. V and J are TRBV28 and TRBJ2-1, with D possibly being TRBD2 (6 bases). Per germline, CDR1 MDHEN and CDR2 SYDVKM. The germline V and J ends were trimmed by 2 bases and 4 bases, with 9 bases remaining between them. The CDR3 extends over 14 amino acids. Full variable domain (remainder filled in from reference TRBV28 and TRBJ2-1): DVKVTQSSRYLVKRTGEKVFLECVQDMDHENMFWYRQDPGLGLRLIYFSYDVKMKEKGDIPEGYSVSREKKERFSLILESASTNQTSMYLCASSLPTSYNEQFFGPGTRLTVL.

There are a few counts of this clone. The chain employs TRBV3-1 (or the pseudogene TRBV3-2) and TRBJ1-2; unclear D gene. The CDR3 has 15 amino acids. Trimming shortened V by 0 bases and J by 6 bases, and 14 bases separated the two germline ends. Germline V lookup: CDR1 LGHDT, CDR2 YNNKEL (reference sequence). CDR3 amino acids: CASSQDVFLEDGYTF. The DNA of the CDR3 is TGTGCCAGCAGCCAAGACGTCTTCTTAGAGGATGGCTACACCTTC.

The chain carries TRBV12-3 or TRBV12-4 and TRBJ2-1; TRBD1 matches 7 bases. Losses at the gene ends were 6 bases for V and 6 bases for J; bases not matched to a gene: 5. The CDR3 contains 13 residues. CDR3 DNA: TGTGCCAGCAGCCGGGACAGACCCAATGAGCAGTTCTTC. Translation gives CASSRDRPNEQFF.

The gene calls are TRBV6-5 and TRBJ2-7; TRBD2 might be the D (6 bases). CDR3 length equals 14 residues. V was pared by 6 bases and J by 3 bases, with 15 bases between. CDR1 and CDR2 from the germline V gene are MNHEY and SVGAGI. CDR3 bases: TGTGCCAGCAGGGCCGGGGGAGGAAACTACGAGCAGTACTTC. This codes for CASRAGGGNYEQYF.

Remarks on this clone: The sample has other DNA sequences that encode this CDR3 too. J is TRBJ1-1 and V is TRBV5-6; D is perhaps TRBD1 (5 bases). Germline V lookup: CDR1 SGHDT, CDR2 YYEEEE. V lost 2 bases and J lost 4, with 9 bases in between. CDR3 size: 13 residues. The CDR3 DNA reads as TGTGCCAGCAGCTTTCCCGGGGGCACTGAAGCTTTCTTT. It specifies CASSFPGGTEAFF.

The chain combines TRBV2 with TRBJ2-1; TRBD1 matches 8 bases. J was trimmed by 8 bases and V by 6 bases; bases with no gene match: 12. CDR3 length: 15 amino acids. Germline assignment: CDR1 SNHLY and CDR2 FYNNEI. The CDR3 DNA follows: TGTGCCAGCAGCGGTACCGGGACAGGAGGAGATGAGCAGTTCTTC. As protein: CASSGTGTGGDEQFF.

The CDR3 protein is CASSVRTGAEQYF. CDR3 coding DNA: TGCGCCAGCAGTGTAAGGACAGGGGCCGAGCAGTACTTC. The rearrangement links TRBV10-2 to TRBJ2-7; TRBD1 aligns across 9 bases. Germline CDR1 is WSHSY and CDR2 is SAAADI. J gave up 6 bases and V 4 bases, and 4 bases lay outside the gene matches. The CDR3 covers 13 residues.

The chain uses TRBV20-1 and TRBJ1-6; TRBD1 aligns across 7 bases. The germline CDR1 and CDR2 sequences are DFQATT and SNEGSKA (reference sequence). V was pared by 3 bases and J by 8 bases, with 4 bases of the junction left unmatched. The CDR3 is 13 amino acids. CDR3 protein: CSASLQGYSPLHF. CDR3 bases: TGCAGTGCTAGTTTACAGGGGTATTCACCCCTCCACTTT.

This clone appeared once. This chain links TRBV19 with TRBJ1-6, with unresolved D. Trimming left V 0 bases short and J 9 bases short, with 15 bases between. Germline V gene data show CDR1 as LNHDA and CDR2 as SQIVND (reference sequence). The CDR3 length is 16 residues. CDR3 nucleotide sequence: TGTGCCAGTAGTATAGAAGGAGAAGAACGGGGTTCACCCCTCCACTTT. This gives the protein CASSIEGEERGSPLHF. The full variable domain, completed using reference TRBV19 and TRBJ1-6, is DGGITQSPKYLFRKEGQNVTLSCEQNLNHDAMYWYRQDPGQGLRLIYYSQIVNDFQKGDIAEGYSVSREKKESFPLTVTSAQKNPTAFYLCASSIEGEERGSPLHFGNGTRLTVT.

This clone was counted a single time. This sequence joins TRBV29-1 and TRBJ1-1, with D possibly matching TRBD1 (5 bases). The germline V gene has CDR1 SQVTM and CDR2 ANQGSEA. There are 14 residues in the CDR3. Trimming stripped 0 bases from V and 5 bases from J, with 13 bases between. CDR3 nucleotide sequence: TGCAGCGTTGAAGATAGTGCGGGGGGGACTGAAGCTTTCTTT. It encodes CSVEDSAGGTEAFF.

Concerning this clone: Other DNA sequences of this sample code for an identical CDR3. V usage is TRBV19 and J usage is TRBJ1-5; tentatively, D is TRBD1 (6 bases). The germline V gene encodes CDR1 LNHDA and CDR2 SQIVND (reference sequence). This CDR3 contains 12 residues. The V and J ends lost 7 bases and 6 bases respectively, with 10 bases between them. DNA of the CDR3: TGTGCCAGTACCCTAGGGGGTCAGCCCCAGCATTTT. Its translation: CASTLGGQPQHF.

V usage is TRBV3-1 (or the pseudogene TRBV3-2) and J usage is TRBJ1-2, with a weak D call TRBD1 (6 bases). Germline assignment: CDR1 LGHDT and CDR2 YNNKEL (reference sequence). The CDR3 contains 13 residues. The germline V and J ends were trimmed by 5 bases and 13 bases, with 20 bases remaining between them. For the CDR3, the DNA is TGTGCCAGCAGCTCAACCACCGACAGGTCCGGCACCTTC. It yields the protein CASSSTTDRSGTF.

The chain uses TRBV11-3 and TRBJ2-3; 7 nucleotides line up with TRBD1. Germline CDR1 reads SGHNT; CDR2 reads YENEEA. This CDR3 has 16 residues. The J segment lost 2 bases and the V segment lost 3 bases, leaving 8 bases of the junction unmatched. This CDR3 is CASSLTGRDPTDTQYF. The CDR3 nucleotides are TGTGCCAGCAGCTTGACAGGGCGAGACCCCACAGATACGCAGTATTTT.

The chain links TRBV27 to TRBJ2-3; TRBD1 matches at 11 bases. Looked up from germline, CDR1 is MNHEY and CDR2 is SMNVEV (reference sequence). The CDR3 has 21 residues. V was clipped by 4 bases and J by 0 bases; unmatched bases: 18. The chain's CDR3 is CASSYRSWGTGGFLSTDTQYF. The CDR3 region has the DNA TGTGCCAGCAGTTACCGGTCGTGGGGGACAGGGGGATTCTTGAGCACAGATACGCAGTATTTT.

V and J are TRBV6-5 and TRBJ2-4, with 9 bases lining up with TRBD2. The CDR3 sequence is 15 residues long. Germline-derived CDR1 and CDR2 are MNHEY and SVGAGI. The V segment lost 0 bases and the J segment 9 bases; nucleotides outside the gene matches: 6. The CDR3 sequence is CASSYSSGGYGIQYF. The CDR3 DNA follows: TGTGCCAGCAGTTACTCGAGCGGGGGGTATGGCATTCAGTACTTC.

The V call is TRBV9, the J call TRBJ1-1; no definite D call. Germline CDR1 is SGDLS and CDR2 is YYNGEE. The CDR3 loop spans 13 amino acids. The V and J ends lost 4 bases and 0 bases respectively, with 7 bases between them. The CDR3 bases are TGTGCCAGCAGCTTACGGGTGAACACTGAAGCTTTCTTT. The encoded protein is CASSLRVNTEAFF.

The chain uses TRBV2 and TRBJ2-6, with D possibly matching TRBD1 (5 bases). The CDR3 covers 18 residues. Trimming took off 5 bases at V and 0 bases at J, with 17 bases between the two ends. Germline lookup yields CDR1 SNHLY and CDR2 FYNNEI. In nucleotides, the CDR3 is TGTGCCAGCAGTTGGACATTTTCCCGAATCTCTGGGGCCAACGTCCTGACTTTC. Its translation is CASSWTFSRISGANVLTF.

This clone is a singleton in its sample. The CDR3 DNA reads as TGTGCCAGCAGTCTAGACAGGGCAACTAATGAAAAACTGTTTTTT. This sequence encodes CASSLDRATNEKLFF. The genes are TRBV2 and TRBJ1-4; 7 bases are shared with TRBD1. J was trimmed by 0 bases and V by 5 bases; bases with no gene match: 3. Germline V lookup: CDR1 SNHLY, CDR2 FYNNEI. This CDR3 comprises 15 residues.

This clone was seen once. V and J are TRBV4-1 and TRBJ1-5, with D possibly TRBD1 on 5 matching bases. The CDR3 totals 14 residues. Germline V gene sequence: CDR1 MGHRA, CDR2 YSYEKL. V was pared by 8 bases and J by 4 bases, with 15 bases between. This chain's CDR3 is CASHGQGENQPQHF. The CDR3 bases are TGCGCCAGCCACGGCCAGGGCGAGAATCAGCCCCAGCATTTT.